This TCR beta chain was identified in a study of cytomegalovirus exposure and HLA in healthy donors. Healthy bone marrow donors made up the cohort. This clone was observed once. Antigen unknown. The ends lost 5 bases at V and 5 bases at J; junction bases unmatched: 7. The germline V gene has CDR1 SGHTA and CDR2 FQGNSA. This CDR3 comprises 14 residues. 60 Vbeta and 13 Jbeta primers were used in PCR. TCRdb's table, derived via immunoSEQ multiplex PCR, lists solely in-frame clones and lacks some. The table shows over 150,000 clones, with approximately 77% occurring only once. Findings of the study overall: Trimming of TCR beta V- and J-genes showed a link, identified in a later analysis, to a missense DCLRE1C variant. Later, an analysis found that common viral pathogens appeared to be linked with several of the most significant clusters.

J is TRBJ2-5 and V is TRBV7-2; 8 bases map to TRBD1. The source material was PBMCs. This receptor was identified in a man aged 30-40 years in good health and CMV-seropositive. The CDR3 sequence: CASSKRTGMETQYF. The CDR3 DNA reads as TGTGCCAGCAGCAAACGGACAGGGATGGAGACCCAGTACTTC.